A selection of T cell receptor beta chains follows, all from one sample in a study of T-cell memory formation after mild COVID-19. TCRdb re-derived calls from the 5' RACE reads in MiXCR, one entry per CDR3 protein. The table lists approximately 40,000 distinct CDR3 sequences, roughly 10% of them singletons, with around 30% in the top ten. The specimen sequenced was PBMCs or a T cell subset sorted from them (not recorded which). The receptor set was obtained from a man between 18 and 35 years old who had mild COVID-19 (a few samples of this study predate the infection). Cell type and time point are not known. Both conserved end residues are part of each CDR3. A D gene is named only where the DNA matches it firmly. Where a row states a size, it is once, few, many or the class of an expanded clone; other rows omit it.

abundance,v_gene,j_gene,d_gene,CDR3nt,CDR3aa
NA,TRBV9,TRBJ2-1,TRBD1,TGTGCCAGCAGCGAACAGGGGGGAAACAATGAGCAGTTCTTC,CASSEQGGNNEQFF
many,TRBV6-2/TRBV6-3,TRBJ1-1,NA,TGTGCCAGCAGTTCCCTAAAGGGTTCTTTTATGAACACTGAAGCTTTCTTT,CASSSLKGSFMNTEAFF
many,TRBV20-1,TRBJ2-3,NA,TGCAGTGCGCGTGGGGGGGGCGCGGGTTATACGCAGTATTTT,CSARGGGAGYTQYF
NA,TRBV19,TRBJ2-7,NA,TGTGCCAGTAGTTCCCTTCAGGGTACCAACGAGCAGTACTTC,CASSSLQGTNEQYF
few,TRBV10-3,TRBJ2-6,NA,TGTGCCATCAGTGTTGGGTCTCTACTCTCTGGGGCCAACGTCCTGACTTTC,CAISVGSLLSGANVLTF
NA,TRBV28,TRBJ2-3,NA,TGTGCCAGCAGTATCCTGACAGATACGCAGTATTTT,CASSILTDTQYF
many,TRBV29-1,TRBJ1-6,TRBD1,TGCAGCGTTCGGGGACAGGAAAATTCACCCCTCCACTTT,CSVRGQENSPLHF
many,TRBV6-1,TRBJ2-7,TRBD1,TGTGCCAGCAGTGGGGACTCTCGGGACAGGGGATTTAGCTACGAGCAGTACTTC,CASSGDSRDRGFSYEQYF
many,TRBV7-2,TRBJ2-3,NA,TGTGCCAGCAGCCATCCAGTCTCGGGGCAGTATTTT,CASSHPVSGQYF
many,TRBV7-9,TRBJ2-2,NA,TGTGCCAGCAGCTTACCGGGGACCGGGGAGCTGTTTTTT,CASSLPGTGELFF
many,TRBV11-2,TRBJ1-1,TRBD1,TGTGCCAGCAGCTTAGTAATGGGACAGCCGAACACTGAAGCTTTCTTT,CASSLVMGQPNTEAFF
many,TRBV3-1,TRBJ2-2,TRBD2,TGTGCCAGCACCCCAAGCCAGCGGGGGGCCGGGGAGCTGTTTTTT,CASTPSQRGAGELFF
few,TRBV19,TRBJ1-6,NA,TGTGCCAGTAAAGGTATATACTCACCCCTCCACTTT,CASKGIYSPLHF
many,TRBV30,TRBJ2-3,NA,TGTGCCTGGAGTACTAAGGGGCAGGGGGGGTATTTT,CAWSTKGQGGYF
many,TRBV7-2,TRBJ1-1,NA,TGTGCCAGCAGCTTGGACTACGGGGGCACAGAGACTGAAGCTTTCTTT,CASSLDYGGTETEAFF
many,TRBV27,TRBJ2-3,NA,TGTGCCAGCACCCTACTGGGGGATAGTCCAGATACGCAGTATTTT,CASTLLGDSPDTQYF
many,TRBV7-2,TRBJ2-2,NA,TGTGCCAGCAGCCCCGGGATTTATCAGGGGGAGCTGTTTTTT,CASSPGIYQGELFF
many,TRBV12-3/TRBV12-4,TRBJ2-2,NA,TGTGCCAGCAGTACAGGGAACACCGGGGAGCTGTTTTTT,CASSTGNTGELFF
many,TRBV20-1,TRBJ1-2,NA,TGCAGTGCTAGAGATTGGTCAGGATCCTATGGCTACACCTTC,CSARDWSGSYGYTF
NA,TRBV9,TRBJ2-3,NA,TGTGCCAGCAGCCGGGGGCGGAACACAGATACGCAGTATTTT,CASSRGRNTDTQYF
many,TRBV11-2,TRBJ1-5,NA,TGTGCCAGCAGCTTAGTCTCTGGCAATCAGCCCCAGCATTTT,CASSLVSGNQPQHF
many,TRBV11-2,TRBJ1-1,NA,TGTGCCAGCAGCTTAACGGGGACCGATCTAATGAACACTGAAGCTTTCTTT,CASSLTGTDLMNTEAFF
many,TRBV5-1,TRBJ2-1,TRBD1,TGCGCCAGCACTAAACAGGGGGTAGACAATGAGCAGTTCTTC,CASTKQGVDNEQFF
many,TRBV27,TRBJ2-1,TRBD1,TGTGCCAGCAGTTCCGGACAGGGGACCGCTATTTACAATGAGCAGTTCTTC,CASSSGQGTAIYNEQFF
many,TRBV20-1,TRBJ2-3,TRBD2,TGCAGTGCTAGAGGTCCCCAGCGGGGGGGGTATTTT,CSARGPQRGGYF
large,TRBV15,TRBJ2-2,TRBD2,TGTGCCACCAGCAGAGATACGGGGGGGCCCGGGGAGCTGTTTTTT,CATSRDTGGPGELFF
many,TRBV7-2,TRBJ2-1,NA,TGTGCCAGCAGCTTCGCAATCGAGCAGTTCTTC,CASSFAIEQFF
many,TRBV7-3,TRBJ2-3,NA,TGTGCCAGCAGCTTTGGGGGGGCAGGAACGCAGTATTTT,CASSFGGAGTQYF
many,TRBV6-5,TRBJ1-2,TRBD1,TGTGCCAGCAGACTGGGACAGGGTGTATATGGCTACACCTTC,CASRLGQGVYGYTF
many,TRBV7-9,TRBJ2-6,NA,TGTGCCAGCAGCTTAGGATCGGTGACTCCACGCGCTGGGGCCAACGTCCTGACTTTC,CASSLGSVTPRAGANVLTF
NA,TRBV6-6,TRBJ2-7,NA,TGTGCCAGCAGGCCACCTTCGTCAGGGGCGACCTACGAGCAGTACTTC,CASRPPSSGATYEQYF
once,TRBV7-8,TRBJ2-1,NA,TGTGCCAGCAGCCCCTTTTTCGAGGGACAAATAAACAATGAGCAGTTCTTC,CASSPFFEGQINNEQFF
many,TRBV6-2/TRBV6-3,TRBJ2-5,TRBD1,TGTGCCAGCAGTTATCTAGGGGGCCTGAGGGAGACCCAGTACTTC,CASSYLGGLRETQYF
many,TRBV20-1,TRBJ2-7,NA,TGCAGTGCTAGAGGGGGAGGCCGCTACGAGCAGTACTTC,CSARGGGRYEQYF
many,TRBV12-3/TRBV12-4,TRBJ2-7,NA,TGTGCCAGCAGTCCGGACACCTACGAGCAGTACTTC,CASSPDTYEQYF